A selection of T cell receptor beta chains follows, all from one sample in a study of long-term antiretroviral therapy in people with HIV. Measured with immunoSEQ multiplex PCR; TCRdb has only the in-frame clones, and not every one. The sample carries some 25,000 clones, around 83% recorded once. The sequences come from unsorted PBMCs, collected 1.9 years after starting antiretroviral therapy. The source is a woman aged 25-40 years with HIV. CDR3s include the opening cysteine and the closing phenylalanine or tryptophan. The D gene is left open where the match is weak.

J | length | V | D | CDR3 | DNA
TRBJ1-1 | 13 | TRBV19 | NA | CASSIDSASEAFF | TGTGCCAGTAGTATCGACAGCGCCTCTGAAGCTTTCTTT
TRBJ1-6 | 15 | TRBV6-6 | TRBD1 | CASSYPTGPNSPLHF | TGTGCCAGCAGTTACCCGACAGGGCCCAATTCACCCCTCCACTTT
TRBJ1-4 | 17 | TRBV27 | NA | CASSLGIWGNRDEKLFF | TGTGCCAGCAGTTTAGGTATATGGGGGAATAGGGACGAAAAACTGTTTTTT
TRBJ2-3 | 14 | TRBV6-1 | NA | CASRPQMEADTQYF | TGTGCCAGCAGACCCCAGATGGAGGCAGATACGCAGTATTTT
TRBJ1-6 | 14 | TRBV27 | NA | CASSLSSYNSPLHF | TGTGCCAGCAGCTTGAGCTCCTATAATTCACCCCTCCACTTT
TRBJ2-3 | 19 | TRBV18 | TRBD1 | CASSPPAIRDRKYTDTQYF | TGTGCCAGCTCACCACCGGCCATCCGGGACAGGAAGTACACAGATACGCAGTATTTT
TRBJ2-1 | 14 | TRBV7-9 | NA | CASSYWADRNEQFF | TGTGCCAGCAGCTATTGGGCAGATAGGAATGAGCAGTTCTTC
TRBJ2-5 | 14 | TRBV19 | NA | CASSPGDLGETQYF | TGTGCCAGTAGTCCAGGGGACCTGGGAGAGACCCAGTACTTC
TRBJ1-3 | 16 | TRBV1 | NA | CTSSQGDRDGGNTIYF | TGCACCAGCAGCCAAGGGGACAGGGACGGTGGAAACACCATATATTTT
TRBJ1-3 | 15 | TRBV9 | TRBD1 | CASSRTGISGNTIYF | TGTGCCAGCAGCAGGACAGGGATCTCTGGAAACACCATATATTTT
TRBJ1-1 | 13 | TRBV11-3 | NA | CASSLGGDTEAFF | TGTGCCAGCAGCTTAGGAGGGGACACTGAAGCTTTCTTT
TRBJ2-3 | 16 | TRBV7-3 | TRBD2 | CASSFGGLGTADTQYF | TGTGCCAGCAGCTTCGGAGGACTAGGCACCGCAGATACGCAGTATTTT
TRBJ2-3 | 15 | TRBV13 | NA | CASSLSSAPTDTQYF | TGTGCCAGCTCCTTGTCTAGCGCACCCACAGATACGCAGTATTTT
TRBJ1-3 | 13 | TRBV15 | NA | CATSRGYENTIYF | TGTGCCACCAGCAGGGGCTATGAAAACACCATATATTTT
TRBJ2-4 | 15 | TRBV19 | NA | CASTSGVLAKNIQYF | TGTGCCAGTACCTCAGGGGTGTTAGCCAAAAACATTCAGTACTTC